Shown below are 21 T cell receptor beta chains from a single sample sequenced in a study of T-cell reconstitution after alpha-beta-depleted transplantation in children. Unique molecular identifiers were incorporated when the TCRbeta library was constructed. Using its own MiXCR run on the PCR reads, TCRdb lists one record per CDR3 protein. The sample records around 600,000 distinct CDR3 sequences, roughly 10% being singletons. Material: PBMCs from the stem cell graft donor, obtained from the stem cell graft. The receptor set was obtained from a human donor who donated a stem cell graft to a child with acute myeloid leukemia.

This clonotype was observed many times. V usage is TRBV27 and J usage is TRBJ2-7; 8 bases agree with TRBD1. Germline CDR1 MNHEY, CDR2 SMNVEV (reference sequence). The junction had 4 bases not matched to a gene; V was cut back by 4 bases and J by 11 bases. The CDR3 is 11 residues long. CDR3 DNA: TGTGCCAGCAGTTCGGACAGGGCAGAGTACTTC. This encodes CASSSDRAEYF.

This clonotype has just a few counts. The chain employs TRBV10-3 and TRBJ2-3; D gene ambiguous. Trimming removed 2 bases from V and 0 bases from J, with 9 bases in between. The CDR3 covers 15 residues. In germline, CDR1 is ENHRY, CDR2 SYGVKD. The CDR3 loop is CAISEESSSTDTQYF. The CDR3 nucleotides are TGTGCCATCAGTGAGGAGTCCTCTAGCACAGATACGCAGTATTTT.

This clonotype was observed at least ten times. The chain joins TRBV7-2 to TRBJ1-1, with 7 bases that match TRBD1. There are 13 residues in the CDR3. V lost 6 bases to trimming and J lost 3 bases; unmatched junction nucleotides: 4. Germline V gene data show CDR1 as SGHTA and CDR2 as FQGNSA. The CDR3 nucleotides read TGTGCCAGCAGTTCAGGGGGGTACACTGAAGCTTTCTTT. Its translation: CASSSGGYTEAFF.

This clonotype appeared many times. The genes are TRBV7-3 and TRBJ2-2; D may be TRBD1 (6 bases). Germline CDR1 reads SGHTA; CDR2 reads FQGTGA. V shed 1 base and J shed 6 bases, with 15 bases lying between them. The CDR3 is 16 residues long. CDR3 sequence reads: CASSLRPAGASGELFF. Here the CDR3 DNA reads TGTGCCAGCAGCTTAAGGCCCGCAGGGGCTTCCGGGGAGCTGTTTTTT.

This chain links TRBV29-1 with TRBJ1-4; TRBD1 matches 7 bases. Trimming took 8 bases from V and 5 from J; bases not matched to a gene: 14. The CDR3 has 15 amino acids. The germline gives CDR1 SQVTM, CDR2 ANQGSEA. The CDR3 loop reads CSFLSPGQSNEKLFF. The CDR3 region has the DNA TGCAGCTTCCTTTCTCCGGGACAGAGCAATGAAAAACTGTTTTTT.

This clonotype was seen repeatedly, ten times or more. CDR3 in DNA: TGTGCCAGCAGTGACGTGGGACAGGGAATGGCAGATACGCAGTATTTT. This encodes CASSDVGQGMADTQYF. This chain uses TRBV2 with TRBJ2-3; TRBD1 matches at 9 bases. Looked up from germline, CDR1 is SNHLY and CDR2 is FYNNEI. J gave up 4 bases and V 3 bases, and 8 bases lay outside the gene matches. This CDR3 is built from 16 residues.

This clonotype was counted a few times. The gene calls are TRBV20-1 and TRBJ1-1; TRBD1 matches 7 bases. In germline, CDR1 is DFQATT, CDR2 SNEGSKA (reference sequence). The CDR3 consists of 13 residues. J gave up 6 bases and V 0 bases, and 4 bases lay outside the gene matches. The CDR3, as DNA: TGCAGTGCTAGAGATTCAGGGGGGGCTGAAGCTTTCTTT. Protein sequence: CSARDSGGAEAFF.

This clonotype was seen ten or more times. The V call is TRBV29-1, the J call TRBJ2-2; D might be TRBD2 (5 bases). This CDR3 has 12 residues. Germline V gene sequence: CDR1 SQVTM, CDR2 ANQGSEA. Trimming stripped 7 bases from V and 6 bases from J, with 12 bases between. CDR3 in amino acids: CSAPGGSGELFF. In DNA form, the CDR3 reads TGCAGCGCCCCCGGCGGGTCCGGGGAGCTGTTTTTT.

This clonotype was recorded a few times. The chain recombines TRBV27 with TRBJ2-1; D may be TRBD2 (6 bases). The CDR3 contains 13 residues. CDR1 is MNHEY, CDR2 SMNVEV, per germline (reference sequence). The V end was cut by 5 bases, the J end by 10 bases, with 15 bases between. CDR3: CASSADYLGEQFF. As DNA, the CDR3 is TGTGCCAGCAGTGCGGACTATCTGGGAGAGCAGTTCTTC.

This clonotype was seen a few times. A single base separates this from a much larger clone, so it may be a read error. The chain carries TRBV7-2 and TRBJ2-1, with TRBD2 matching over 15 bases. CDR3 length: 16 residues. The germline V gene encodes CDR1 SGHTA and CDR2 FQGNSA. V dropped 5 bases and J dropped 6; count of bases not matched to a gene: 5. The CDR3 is CASSPWTSGRANEQFF. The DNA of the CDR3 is TGTGCCAGCAGCCCCTGGACTAGCGGGAGGGCCAATGAGCAGTTCTTC.

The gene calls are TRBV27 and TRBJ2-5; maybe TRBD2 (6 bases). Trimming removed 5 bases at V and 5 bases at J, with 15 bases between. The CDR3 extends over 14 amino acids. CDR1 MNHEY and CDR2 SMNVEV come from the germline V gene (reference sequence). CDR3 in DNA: TGTGCCAGCAGTCCCCGGAGGGGAGGCGAGACCCAGTACTTC. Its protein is CASSPRRGGETQYF.

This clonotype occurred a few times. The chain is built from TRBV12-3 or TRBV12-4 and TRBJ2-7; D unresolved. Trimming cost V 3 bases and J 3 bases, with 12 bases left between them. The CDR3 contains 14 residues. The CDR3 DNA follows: TGTGCCAGCAGTTTCCAGTCCGGTTACTACGAGCAGTACTTC. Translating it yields CASSFQSGYYEQYF.

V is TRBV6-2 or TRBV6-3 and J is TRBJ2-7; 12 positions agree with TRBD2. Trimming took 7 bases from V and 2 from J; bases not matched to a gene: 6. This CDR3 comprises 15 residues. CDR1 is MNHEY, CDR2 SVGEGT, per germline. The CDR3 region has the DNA TGTGCCAGCACCCTACTAGCGGGAGGACCCTACGAGCAGTACTTC. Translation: CASTLLAGGPYEQYF.

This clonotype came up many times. CDR3 nucleotides: TGCAGCGTTTGGAGACTAGCGGGATCTGAGCAGTTCTTC. Amino acid sequence: CSVWRLAGSEQFF. The chain joins TRBV29-1 to TRBJ2-1; 11 positions match TRBD2. The V segment lost 5 bases and the J segment 9 bases; nucleotides outside the gene matches: 6. The CDR3 length is 13 residues. Germline CDR1 is SQVTM and CDR2 is ANQGSEA.

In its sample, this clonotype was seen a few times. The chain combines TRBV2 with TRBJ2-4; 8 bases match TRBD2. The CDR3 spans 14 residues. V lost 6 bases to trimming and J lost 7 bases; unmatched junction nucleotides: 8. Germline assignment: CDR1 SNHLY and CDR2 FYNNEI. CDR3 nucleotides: TGTGCCAGCAGACAAAGCGGGGGATCGAACATTCAGTACTTC. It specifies CASRQSGGSNIQYF.

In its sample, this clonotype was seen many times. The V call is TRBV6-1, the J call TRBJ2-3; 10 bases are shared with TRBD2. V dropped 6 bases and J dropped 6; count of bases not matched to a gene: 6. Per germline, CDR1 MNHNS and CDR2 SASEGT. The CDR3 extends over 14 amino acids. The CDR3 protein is CASRPLAGPDTQYF. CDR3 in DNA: TGTGCCAGCAGACCACTAGCGGGACCCGATACGCAGTATTTT.

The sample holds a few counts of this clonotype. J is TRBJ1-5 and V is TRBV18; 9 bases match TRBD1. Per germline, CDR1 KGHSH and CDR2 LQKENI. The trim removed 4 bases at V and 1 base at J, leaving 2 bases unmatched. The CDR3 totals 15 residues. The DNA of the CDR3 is TGTGCCAGCTCACGCGGGACAGGGAGCAATCAGCCCCAGCATTTT. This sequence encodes CASSRGTGSNQPQHF. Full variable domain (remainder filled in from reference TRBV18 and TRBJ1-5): NAGVMQNPRHLVRRRGQEARLRCSPMKGHSHVYWYRQLPEEGLKFMVYLQKENIIDESGMPKERFSAEFPKEGPSILRIQQVVRGDSAAYFCASSRGTGSNQPQHFGDGTRLSIL.

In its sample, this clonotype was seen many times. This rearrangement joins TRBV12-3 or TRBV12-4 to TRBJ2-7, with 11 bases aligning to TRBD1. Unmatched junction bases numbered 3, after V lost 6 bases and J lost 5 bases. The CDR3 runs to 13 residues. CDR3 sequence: CASSRTGGDEQYF. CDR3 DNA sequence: TGTGCCAGCAGCCGGACAGGGGGCGACGAGCAGTACTTC.

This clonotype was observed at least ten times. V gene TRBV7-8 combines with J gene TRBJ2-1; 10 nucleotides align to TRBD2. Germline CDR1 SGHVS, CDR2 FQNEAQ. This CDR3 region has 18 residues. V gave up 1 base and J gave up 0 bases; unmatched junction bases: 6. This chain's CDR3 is CASSLVAGGFSSYNEQFF. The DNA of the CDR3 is TGTGCCAGCAGCTTAGTAGCGGGAGGTTTCAGCTCCTACAATGAGCAGTTCTTC.

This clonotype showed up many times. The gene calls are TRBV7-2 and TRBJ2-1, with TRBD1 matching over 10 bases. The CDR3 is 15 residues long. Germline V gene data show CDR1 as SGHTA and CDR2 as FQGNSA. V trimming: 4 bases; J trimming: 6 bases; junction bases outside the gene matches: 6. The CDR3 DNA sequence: TGTGCCAGCAGCTCGGACAGGGGGAGGGGCAATGAGCAGTTCTTC. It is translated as CASSSDRGRGNEQFF.

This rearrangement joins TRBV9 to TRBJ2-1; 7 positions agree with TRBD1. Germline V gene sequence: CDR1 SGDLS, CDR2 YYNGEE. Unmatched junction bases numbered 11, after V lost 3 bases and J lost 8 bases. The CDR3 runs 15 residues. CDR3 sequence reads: CASSDSGTATYEQFF. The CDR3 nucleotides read TGTGCCAGCAGCGACTCAGGGACAGCGACCTATGAGCAGTTCTTC.